This TCR beta chain was recorded in a study of OX40 agonist ivuxolimab in advanced cancers. The table came from immunoSEQ multiplex PCR; TCRdb's copy has only in-frame clones and leaves some out. The table includes about 58,000 clones, about 90% detected once. The CDR3 has 13 residues. CDR1 and CDR2 from the germline V gene are SEHNR and FQNEAQ (reference sequence). V shed 8 bases and J 2 bases; nucleotides not matched to a gene: 5. The TCR comes from an adult with an advanced solid tumor such as melanoma, head and neck, liver or kidney cancer. V is TRBV7-9 and J is TRBJ2-7, with 8 bases fitting TRBD1. Sequenced here: CD4+ or CD8+ T cells sorted from blood, sampled in a trial of the OX40 agonist ivuxolimab. CDR3 in amino acids: CASEGDRPYEQYF. The DNA for the CDR3 is TGTGCCAGCGAAGGGGACAGGCCCTACGAGCAGTACTTC.